This note documents a single T cell receptor (beta chain) sequence. Random hexamers were used to reverse transcribe an amount of roughly 0.5 to 1 ug RNA. TCRdb reanalysed the immunoSEQ multiplex PCR reads using MiXCR and keeps one entry per CDR3 protein. The sample records roughly 180,000 distinct CDR3 sequences, under 95% being singletons. This entry belongs to a study of CD8 T cells in Susac syndrome. TCR beta was sequenced from blood CD8+ and CD4+ T cells. With 4 bases removed from V and 0 bases from J, the gap between germline ends came to 10 bases. Germline V gene sequence: CDR1 SQVTM, CDR2 ANQGSEA. The CDR3 is 14 residues long.

This clonotype was obtained from a human donor with multiple sclerosis. V usage is TRBV29-1 and J usage is TRBJ1-5; D gene unclear. Sequencing was done on a sample of CD4+ T cells from PBMCs. The CDR3 reads CSVGSGNSNQPQHF. CDR3 nucleotides: TGCAGCGTTGGTTCGGGGAATAGCAATCAGCCCCAGCATTTT. Complete variable domain (other parts from reference TRBV29-1 and TRBJ1-5): SAVISQKPSRDICQRGTSLTIQCQVDSQVTMMFWYRQQPGQSLTLIATANQGSEATYESGFVIDKFPISRPNLTFSTLTVSNMSPEDSSIYLCSVGSGNSNQPQHFGDGTRLSIL.